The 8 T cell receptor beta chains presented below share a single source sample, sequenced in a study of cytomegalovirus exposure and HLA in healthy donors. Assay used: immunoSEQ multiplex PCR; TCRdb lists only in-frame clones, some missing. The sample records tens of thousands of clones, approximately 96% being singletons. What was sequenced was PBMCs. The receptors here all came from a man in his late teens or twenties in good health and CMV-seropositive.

The CDR3 sequence is CASSSAGMNTEAFF. DNA for the CDR3: TGTGCCAGCAGTTCTGCAGGCATGAACACTGAAGCTTTCTTT. The rearrangement joins TRBV28 to TRBJ1-1; D not resolved. This CDR3 is 14 amino acids long. Trimming took 4 bases from V and 0 from J, leaving 9 bases between them. Germline loops: CDR1 MDHEN, CDR2 SYDVKM.

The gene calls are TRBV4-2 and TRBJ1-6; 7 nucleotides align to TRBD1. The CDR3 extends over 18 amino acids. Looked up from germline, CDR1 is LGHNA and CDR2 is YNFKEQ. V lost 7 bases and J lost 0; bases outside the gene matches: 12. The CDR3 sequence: CASKGTATQSSYNSPLHF. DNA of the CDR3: TGTGCCAGCAAGGGGACAGCTACGCAAAGCTCCTATAATTCACCCCTCCACTTT.

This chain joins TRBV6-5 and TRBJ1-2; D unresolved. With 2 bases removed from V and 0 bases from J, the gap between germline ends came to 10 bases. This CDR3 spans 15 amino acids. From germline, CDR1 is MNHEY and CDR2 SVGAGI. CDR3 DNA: TGTGCCAGCAGTTACGTCTCAGAGGCTAACTATGGCTACACCTTC. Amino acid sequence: CASSYVSEANYGYTF.

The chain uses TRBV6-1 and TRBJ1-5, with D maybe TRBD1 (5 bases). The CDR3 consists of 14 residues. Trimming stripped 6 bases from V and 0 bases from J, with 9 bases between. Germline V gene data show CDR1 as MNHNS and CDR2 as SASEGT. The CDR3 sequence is CASSSTASNQPQHF. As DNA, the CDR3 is TGTGCCAGCAGCTCGACAGCTAGCAATCAGCCCCAGCATTTT.

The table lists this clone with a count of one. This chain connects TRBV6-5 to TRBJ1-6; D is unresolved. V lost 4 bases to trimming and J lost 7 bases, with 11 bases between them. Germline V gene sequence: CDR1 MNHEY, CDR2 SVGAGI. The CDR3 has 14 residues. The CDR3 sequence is CASSFQTRNSPLHF. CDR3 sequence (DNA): TGTGCCAGCAGTTTCCAGACACGAAATTCACCCCTCCACTTT.

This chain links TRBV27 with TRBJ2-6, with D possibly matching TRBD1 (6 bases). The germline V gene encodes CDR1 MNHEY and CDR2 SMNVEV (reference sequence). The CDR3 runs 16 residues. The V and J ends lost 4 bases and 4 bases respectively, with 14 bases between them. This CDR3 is CASSSTHRVGANVLTF. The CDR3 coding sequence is TGTGCCAGCAGTTCGACTCACAGGGTAGGGGCCAACGTCCTGACTTTC.

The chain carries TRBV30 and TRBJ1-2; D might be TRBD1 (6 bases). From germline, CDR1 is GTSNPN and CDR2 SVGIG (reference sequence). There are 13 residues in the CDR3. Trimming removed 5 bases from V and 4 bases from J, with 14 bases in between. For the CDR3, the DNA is TGTGCCTGGCAACGAGGGGGATCCTATGGCTACACCTTC. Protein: CAWQRGGSYGYTF.

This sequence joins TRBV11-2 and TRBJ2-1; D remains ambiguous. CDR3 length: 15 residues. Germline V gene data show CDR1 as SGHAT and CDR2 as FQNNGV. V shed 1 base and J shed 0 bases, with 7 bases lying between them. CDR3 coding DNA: TGTGCCAGCAGCTTAGCGGCTAGCTCCTACAATGAGCAGTTCTTC. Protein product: CASSLAASSYNEQFF. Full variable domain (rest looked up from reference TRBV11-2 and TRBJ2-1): EAGVAQSPRYKIIEKRQSVAFWCNPISGHATLYWYQQILGQGPKLLIQFQNNGVVDDSQLPKDRFSAERLKGVDSTLKIQPAKLEDSAVYLCASSLAASSYNEQFFGPGTRLTVL.